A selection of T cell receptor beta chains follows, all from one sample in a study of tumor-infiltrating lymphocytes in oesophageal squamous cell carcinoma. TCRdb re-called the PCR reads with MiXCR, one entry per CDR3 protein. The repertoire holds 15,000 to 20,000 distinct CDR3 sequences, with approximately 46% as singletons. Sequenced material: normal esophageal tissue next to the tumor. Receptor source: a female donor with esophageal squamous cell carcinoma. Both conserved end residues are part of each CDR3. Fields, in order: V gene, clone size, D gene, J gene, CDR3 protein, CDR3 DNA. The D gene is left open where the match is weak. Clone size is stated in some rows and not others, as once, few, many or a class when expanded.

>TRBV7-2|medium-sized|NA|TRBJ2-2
CASSLVPGSPTGELFF
TGTGCCAGCAGCTTAGTGCCCGGGAGTCCCACCGGGGAGCTGTTTTTT
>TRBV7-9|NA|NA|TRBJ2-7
CASSKDRDYEQYF
TGTGCCAGCAGCAAAGACCGGGACTACGAGCAGTACTTC
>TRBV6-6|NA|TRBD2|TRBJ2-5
CASSVLAGGLETQYF
TGTGCCAGCAGTGTATTAGCGGGGGGGCTGGAGACCCAGTACTTC
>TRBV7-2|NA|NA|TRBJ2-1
CASSLVYPYEQFF
TGTGCCAGCAGCTTGGTGTATCCCTACGAGCAGTTCTTC
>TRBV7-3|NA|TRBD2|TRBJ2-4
CASSLMGGLAQYF
TGTGCCAGCAGCTTAATGGGGGGGTTGGCGCAGTACTTC
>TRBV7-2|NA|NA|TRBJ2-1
CASSIGLHNNEQFF
TGTGCCAGCAGCATTGGACTACATAACAATGAGCAGTTCTTC
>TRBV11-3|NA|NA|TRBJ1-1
CVSSLPGGETQYF
TGTGTCAGCAGCTTGCCTGGTGGAGAGACCCAGTACTTT
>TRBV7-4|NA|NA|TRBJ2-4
CASIQTGAAREQYF
TGTGCCAGCATCCAGACCGGGGCGGCCCGGGAGCAGTACTTC
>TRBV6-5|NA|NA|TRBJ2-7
CASHPGEWGYEQYF
TGTGCCAGCCATCCAGGGGAGTGGGGCTACGAGCAGTACTTC
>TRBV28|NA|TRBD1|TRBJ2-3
CASSPPLTGTRTDTQYF
TGTGCCAGCAGTCCTCCCCTGACAGGGACCCGCACAGATACGCAGTATTTT
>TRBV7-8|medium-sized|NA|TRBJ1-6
CASSTSAANSPLHF
TGTGCCAGCAGCACATCTGCTGCTAATTCACCCCTCCACTTT
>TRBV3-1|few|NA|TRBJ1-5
CASSQGFSGNQPQHF
TGTGCCAGCAGCCAAGGTTTTAGTGGCAATCAGCCCCAGCATTTT
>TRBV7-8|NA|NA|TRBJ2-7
CASSSTTGGDATYEQYF
TGTGCCAGCAGCTCAACCACAGGAGGTGATGCCACATACGAGCAGTACTTC
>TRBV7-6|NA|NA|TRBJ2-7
CASSSLSHNEQYF
TGTGCCAGCAGCTCTCTCTCCCACAATGAGCAGTACTTC
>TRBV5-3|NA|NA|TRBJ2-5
CARSLLEAGNQETQYF
TGTGCCAGAAGCTTGCTCGAGGCGGGGAACCAAGAGACCCAGTACTTC
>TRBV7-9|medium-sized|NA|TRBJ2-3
CASSLAGSGTDTQYF
TGTGCCAGCAGCTTAGCCGGGAGCGGCACAGATACGCAGTATTTT
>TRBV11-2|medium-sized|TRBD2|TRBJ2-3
CASSFGRAGVTQYF
TGTGCCAGCAGCTTCGGGAGGGCCGGGGTTACGCAGTATTTT
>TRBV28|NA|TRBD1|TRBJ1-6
CASSLPSPRGQGAGGQYF
TGTGCCAGCAGTTTACCTTCGCCTCGGGGACAGGGGGCGGGTGGGCAGTACTTT
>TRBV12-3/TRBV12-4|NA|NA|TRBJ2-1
CASSATDRPDNSPLHF
TGTGCCAGCAGTGCCACCGACAGGCCCGATAATTCACCCCTCCACTTC
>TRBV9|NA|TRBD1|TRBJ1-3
CASSVGSGGTIYF
TGTGCCAGCAGCGTCGGTTCAGGGGGCACCATATATTTT
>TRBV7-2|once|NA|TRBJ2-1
CASSLMLDYNEQFF
TGTGCCAGCAGCCTTATGCTAGACTACAATGAGCAGTTCTTC
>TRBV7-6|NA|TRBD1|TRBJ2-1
CASSLRDRGHNEQFF
TGTGCCAGCAGCTTAAGGGACAGGGGCCACAATGAGCAGTTCTTC
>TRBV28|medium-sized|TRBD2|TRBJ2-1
CASSSLGTSGRVEQFF
TGTGCCAGCAGTTCCTTGGGGACTAGCGGGAGGGTTGAGCAGTTCTTC
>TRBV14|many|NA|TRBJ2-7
CASSHEGEQYF
TGTGCCAGCAGCCACGAGGGTGAGCAGTACTTC
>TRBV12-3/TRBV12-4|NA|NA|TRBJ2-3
CASSLQEITDTQYF
TGTGCCAGCAGTTTACAGGAAATCACAGATACGCAGTATTTT
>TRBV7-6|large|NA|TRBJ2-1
CASTSGSYNEQFF
TGTGCCAGCACGAGCGGGTCCTACAATGAGCAGTTCTTC
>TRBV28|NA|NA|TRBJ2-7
CASGDPYEQYF
TGTGCCTCGGGAGACCCCTACGAGCAGTACTTC
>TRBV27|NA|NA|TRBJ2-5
CASSFFFQGTQYF
TGTGCCAGCAGTTTCTTCTTCCAGGGGACCCAGTACTTC
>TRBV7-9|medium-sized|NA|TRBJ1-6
CASSLGSRIGNSPLHF
TGTGCCAGCAGCTTAGGCAGCCGGATCGGTAATTCACCCCTCCACTTT
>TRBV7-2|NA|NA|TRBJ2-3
CASSLAGRGSTDTQYF
TGTGCCAGCAGCTTGGCGGGGCGAGGTAGCACAGATACGCAGTATTTT
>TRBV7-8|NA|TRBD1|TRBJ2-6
CASSSQGRGGANVLTF
TGTGCCAGCAGCTCACAGGGGCGCGGGGGGGCCAACGTCCTGACTTTC
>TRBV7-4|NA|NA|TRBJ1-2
CASSAGNDYGYTF
TGTGCCAGCAGCGCAGGTAACGACTATGGCTACACCTTC
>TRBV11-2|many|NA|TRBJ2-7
CASSLAGSYNEQYF
TGTGCCAGCAGCTTAGCGGGATCCTACAATGAGCAGTACTTC
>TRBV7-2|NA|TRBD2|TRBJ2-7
CASSLEAGTYEQYF
TGTGCCAGCAGCTTAGAAGCGGGAACCTACGAGCAGTACTTC
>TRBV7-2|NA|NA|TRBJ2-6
CASSRDSGANVLTF
TGTGCCAGCAGCCGGGACTCTGGGGCCAACGTCCTGACTTTC
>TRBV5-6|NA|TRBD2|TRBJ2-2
CASSSSGEAGGQTGELFF
TGTGCCAGCAGCTCCTCCGGGGAAGCGGGGGGCCAAACCGGGGAGCTGTTTTTT
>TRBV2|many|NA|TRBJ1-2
CASSEPGGGYTF
TGTGCCAGCAGTGAACCCGGGGGTGGCTACACCTTC
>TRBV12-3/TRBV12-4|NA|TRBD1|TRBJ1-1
CASSLELRGGLTEAFF
TGTGCCAGCAGTTTAGAATTAAGAGGGGGCCTCACTGAAGCTTTCTTT
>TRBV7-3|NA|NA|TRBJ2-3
CASSLSPGASTDTQYF
TGTGCCAGCAGCTTATCACCGGGGGCTAGCACAGATACGCAGTATTTT
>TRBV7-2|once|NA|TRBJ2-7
CASSRMPGNSYEQYF
TGTGCCAGCAGCCGAATGCCGGGGAACTCCTACGAGCAGTACTTC
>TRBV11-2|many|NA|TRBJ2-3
CASSSLVDTQYF
TGTGCCAGCAGCTCCTTAGTAGATACGCAGTATTTT
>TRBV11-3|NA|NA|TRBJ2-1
CASSLERGLAGYNEQFF
TGTGCCAGCAGCTTAGAGAGGGGGCTAGCGGGCTACAATGAGCAGTTCTTC
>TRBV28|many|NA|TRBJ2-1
CASSSGGASGYNEQFF
TGTGCCAGCAGTTCCGGGGGCGCTAGCGGCTACAATGAGCAGTTCTTC